This T cell receptor beta chain was sequenced in a study of early T cells in non-severe SARS-CoV-2 infection. Study in general: The input, bulk RNA from unsorted whole blood, was sequenced, and chains were unpaired. Study outcomes and limitations: VDJdb matching favored anti-spike CD8 responses, missing private and CD4 specificities.

The CDR3 runs to 10 residues. V was cut by 11 bases and J by 3 bases, with 8 bases left in between. Germline V CDR1 and CDR2: SNHLY, FYNNEI. This clonotype was detected a few times. Its cognate antigen is unknown. The protocol attached unique molecular identifiers to individual cDNA molecules. TCRdb passed the 5' RACE reads through MiXCR, listing each CDR3 protein once. The sample records tens of thousands of distinct CDR3 sequences, around 4.8% being singletons. Sequencing was done on a sample of whole blood. The TCR originated in an adult who was a healthcare worker with PCR-confirmed SARS-CoV-2 infection or an uninfected control (not recorded which). The V gene is TRBV2, the J gene TRBJ2-7; no clear D. The CDR3 here is CAGGDYEQYF. The CDR3 region has the DNA TGTGCCGGTGGGGACTACGAGCAGTACTTC.